There are a few counts of the clone carrying this T cell receptor (beta chain). Its matching antigen is unknown. This sample was included in a study of beta chain features in type 1 diabetes. Purities in excess of 98% were seen in all sorted populations. The entirety of the isolated RNA underwent reverse transcription, so expressed TCRB transcripts were sequenced. Repertoires were generated with immunoSEQ multiplex PCR, while TCRdb's copy carries only in-frame clones and drops some. The top ten hold roughly 0.44% of the sample, which has nearly 350,000 clones, 8% seen once. V was shortened by 5 bases and J by 3 bases, with 4 bases between the two germline ends. CDR1 is MGHDK, CDR2 SYGVNS, per germline. The CDR3 sequence is 12 residues long. Study-level findings and limits: Sequencing of cDNA might inflate the share of cells that strongly express TCR.

The chain joins TRBV25-1 to TRBJ2-2; the D is unclear. This sequence originates from a woman between 18 and 29 years old in good health. Sequenced sample: central memory CD4+ T cells from blood. The CDR3 nucleotides are TGTGCCAGCAGTTCGGACACCGGGGAGCTGTTTTTT. Its protein is CASSSDTGELFF.